Below, one T cell receptor (beta chain) is given with its context. This clonotype was observed at least ten times. This receptor's antigen is unknown. Nothing much larger sits one base from this clone, and base qualities are not available. For this chain, trimming is 5 bases at the V end and 0 bases at the J end, and the number of junction bases without a gene match is 12. Including the terminal cysteine and phenylalanine, the CDR3 comprises 20 residues. The kept DNA is CDR3 alone, 60 bases in frame from the first base. CDR1 SGHTA and CDR2 FQGNSA were looked up in the germline V gene. Library generation was performed with 5' RACE. Reads for this sample came from an Illumina HiSeq 2500. A second PCR of roughly 7 to 12 cycles was run with a J-beta primer mix and a sample-barcoded 5' primer. A template-switch 5' adaptor carrying 12 random nucleotides introduced a unique molecular identifier onto each TCR beta cDNA molecule. Each sample yielded at least 2.5 million CDR3-containing paired-end reads. The Mint cDNA synthesis kit, primed by a TRBC-specific oligonucleotide, was used to synthesize first-strand cDNA from all RNA. All cDNA was treated with uracil-DNA glycosylase and then went through a first 18-cycle PCR with the universal primers M1SS and BC2_uni_R. The published analysis was carried out like this. Each sample was normalized by randomly selecting 1 million high-quality reads, each carrying a distinct molecular identifier. Reads sharing molecular identifiers were discarded rather than binned into consensus sequences. CDR3 identification, clonotype clustering and error correction used MiTCR with a Q25 quality threshold and the strictest error-elimination algorithm. A nonparametric unseen species model with Euler transformation was used to estimate lower-bound total TCR beta diversity. Clones were called with MiXCR by TCRdb after fastp trimmed the public reads at Q25, and only in-frame beta chains were retained. For every CDR3 protein sequence, its rows merge into one entry that carries the most common genes and DNA. The V and J calls and clone size are TCRdb's, not the authors'. For this sample there are 550,000 to 800,000 distinct CDR3 sequences; roughly 32% appear just once. Together, the top ten hold roughly 14% of the sample.

The source of the sample is a study of blood T cells in healthy people across ages (dated by TCRdb to between 2014 and 2017). About the study as a whole: In model experiments, roughly one uniquely barcoded TCR beta cDNA molecule per two T cells was captured by template switching. The study measured age-related changes in TCR beta repertoire diversity using deep sequencing normalized with unique cDNA molecular identifiers. Donors were grouped into four age groups: young (average about 15 years), middle-aged (39), aged (about 60) and long-lived (about 82). To avoid experimental bias, donors of different ages were distributed randomly across sequencing lanes. Two additional independent replicas of 1 million unique cDNA reads from the same blood draw were analyzed for two donors (one aged 18 to 30 and one aged 80 or older). Paper-wide results and their limitations: As age increased, observed TCR beta diversity per million T cells dropped in a roughly linear way, and a significant reduction was already evident by age about 40. Because the CMV infection status of the donors was unknown, age-related changes in expanded clonotypes may potentially have been confounded. Bulk unsorted PBMC profiling prevented conclusive comparison of naive and antigen-experienced compartments. Total diversity estimates from one million sequenced T cells were considered lower bounds and underestimates. There was a strong correlation between observed TCR beta diversity and the percentage of naive T cells measured by flow cytometry. Compared with the aged group, more naive CD4+ T cells, fewer expanded clones and increased TCR diversity were shown by the long-lived group, suggesting age selection.

Donors were 39 systemically healthy Caucasian individuals from Russia aged roughly 6 to 100 years. Approximately 9.3 milliliters of peripheral blood were collected from each donor into EDTA-treated Vacutainer tubes. PBMCs were isolated by Ficoll-Paque density-gradient centrifugation, with at least 6 million obtained per sample. Trizol reagent was used to extract total RNA from the PBMCs, yielding at least 6 micrograms per sample. For every donor, flow cytometry on a PBMC aliquot measured the percentage of naive CD45RAhigh/CD27high T cells. Material: blood. The chain couples TRBV7-2 to TRBJ2-1; the central 14 bases match TRBD2. This receptor was identified in an elderly woman in good health. Donor details come from another sample of the same person, matched by shared clones. In nucleotide form, the sequence is TGTGCCAGCAGCGTCCGACTAGCGGGGGGGACAAGGGGCTCCTACAATGAGCAGTTCTTC. This yields the protein CASSVRLAGGTRGSYNEQFF.